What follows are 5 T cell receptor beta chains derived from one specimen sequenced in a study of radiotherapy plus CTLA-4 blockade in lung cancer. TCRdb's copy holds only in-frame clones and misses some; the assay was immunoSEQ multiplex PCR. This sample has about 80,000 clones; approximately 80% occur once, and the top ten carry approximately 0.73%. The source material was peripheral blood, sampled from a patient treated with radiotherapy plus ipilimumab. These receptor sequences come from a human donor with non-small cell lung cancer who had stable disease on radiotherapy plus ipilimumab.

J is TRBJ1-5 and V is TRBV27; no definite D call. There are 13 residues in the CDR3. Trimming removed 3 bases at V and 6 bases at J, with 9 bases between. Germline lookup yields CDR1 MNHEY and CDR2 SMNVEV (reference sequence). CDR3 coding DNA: TGTGCCAGCAGTTTCGGGAGGTTTCAGCCCCAGCATTTT. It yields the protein CASSFGRFQPQHF.

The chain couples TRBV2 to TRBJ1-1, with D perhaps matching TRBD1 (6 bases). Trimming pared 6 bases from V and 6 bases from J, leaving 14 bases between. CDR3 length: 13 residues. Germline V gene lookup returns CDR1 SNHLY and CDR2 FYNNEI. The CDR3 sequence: CASSGTIMAEAFF. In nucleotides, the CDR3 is TGTGCCAGCAGCGGGACAATCATGGCTGAAGCTTTCTTT.

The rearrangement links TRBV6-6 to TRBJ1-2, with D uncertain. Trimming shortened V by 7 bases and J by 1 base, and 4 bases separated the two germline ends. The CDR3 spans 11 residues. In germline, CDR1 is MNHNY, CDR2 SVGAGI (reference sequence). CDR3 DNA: TGTGCCAGCACTTTTAACTATGGCTACACCTTC. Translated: CASTFNYGYTF.

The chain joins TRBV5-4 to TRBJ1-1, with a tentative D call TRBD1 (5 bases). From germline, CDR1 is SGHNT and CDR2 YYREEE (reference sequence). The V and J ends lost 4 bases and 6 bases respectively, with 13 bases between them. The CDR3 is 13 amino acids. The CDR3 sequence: CASSGVGEAEAFF. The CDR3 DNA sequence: TGTGCCAGCAGCGGCGTGGGGGAAGCTGAAGCTTTCTTT.

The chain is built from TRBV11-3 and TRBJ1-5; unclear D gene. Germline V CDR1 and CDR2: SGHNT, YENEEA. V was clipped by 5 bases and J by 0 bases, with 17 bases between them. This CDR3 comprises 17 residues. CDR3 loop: CASSLKTGFYSNQPQHF. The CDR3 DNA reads TGTGCCAGCAGCCTTAAGACCGGATTTTATAGCAATCAGCCCCAGCATTTT.